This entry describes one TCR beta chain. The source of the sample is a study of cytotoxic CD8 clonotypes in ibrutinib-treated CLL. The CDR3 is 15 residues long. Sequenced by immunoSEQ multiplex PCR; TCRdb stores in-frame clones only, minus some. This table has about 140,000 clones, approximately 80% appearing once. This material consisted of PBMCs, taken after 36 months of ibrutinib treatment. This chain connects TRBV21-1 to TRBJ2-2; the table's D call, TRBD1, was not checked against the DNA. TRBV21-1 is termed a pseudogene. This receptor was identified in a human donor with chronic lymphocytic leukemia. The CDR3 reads CASSKSSRAPGELFF. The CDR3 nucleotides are TGTGCCAGCAGCAAATCGTCCAGGGCTCCCGGGGAGCTGTTTTTT.